This T cell receptor (beta chain) was sequenced in a study of T cell responses to AZD1222 COVID-19 vaccine. Germline V CDR1 and CDR2: DFQATT, SNEGSKA (reference sequence). V was pared by 3 bases and J by 0 bases, with 5 bases of the junction left unmatched. CDR3 size: 15 residues. TCRdb's table, derived via immunoSEQ multiplex PCR, lists solely in-frame clones and lacks some. Among over 95,000 clones, roughly 90% were seen once, and the ten largest hold less than 3.5%. The receptor comes from an adult in good health. Sequenced here: peripheral blood, sampled on day 0 of AZD1222 vaccination. The J gene is TRBJ2-3, the V gene TRBV20-1; 8 bases agree with TRBD2. CDR3 protein: CSASEAGGSTDTQYF. CDR3 DNA sequence: TGCAGTGCTAGTGAGGCGGGAGGTAGCACAGATACGCAGTATTTT.